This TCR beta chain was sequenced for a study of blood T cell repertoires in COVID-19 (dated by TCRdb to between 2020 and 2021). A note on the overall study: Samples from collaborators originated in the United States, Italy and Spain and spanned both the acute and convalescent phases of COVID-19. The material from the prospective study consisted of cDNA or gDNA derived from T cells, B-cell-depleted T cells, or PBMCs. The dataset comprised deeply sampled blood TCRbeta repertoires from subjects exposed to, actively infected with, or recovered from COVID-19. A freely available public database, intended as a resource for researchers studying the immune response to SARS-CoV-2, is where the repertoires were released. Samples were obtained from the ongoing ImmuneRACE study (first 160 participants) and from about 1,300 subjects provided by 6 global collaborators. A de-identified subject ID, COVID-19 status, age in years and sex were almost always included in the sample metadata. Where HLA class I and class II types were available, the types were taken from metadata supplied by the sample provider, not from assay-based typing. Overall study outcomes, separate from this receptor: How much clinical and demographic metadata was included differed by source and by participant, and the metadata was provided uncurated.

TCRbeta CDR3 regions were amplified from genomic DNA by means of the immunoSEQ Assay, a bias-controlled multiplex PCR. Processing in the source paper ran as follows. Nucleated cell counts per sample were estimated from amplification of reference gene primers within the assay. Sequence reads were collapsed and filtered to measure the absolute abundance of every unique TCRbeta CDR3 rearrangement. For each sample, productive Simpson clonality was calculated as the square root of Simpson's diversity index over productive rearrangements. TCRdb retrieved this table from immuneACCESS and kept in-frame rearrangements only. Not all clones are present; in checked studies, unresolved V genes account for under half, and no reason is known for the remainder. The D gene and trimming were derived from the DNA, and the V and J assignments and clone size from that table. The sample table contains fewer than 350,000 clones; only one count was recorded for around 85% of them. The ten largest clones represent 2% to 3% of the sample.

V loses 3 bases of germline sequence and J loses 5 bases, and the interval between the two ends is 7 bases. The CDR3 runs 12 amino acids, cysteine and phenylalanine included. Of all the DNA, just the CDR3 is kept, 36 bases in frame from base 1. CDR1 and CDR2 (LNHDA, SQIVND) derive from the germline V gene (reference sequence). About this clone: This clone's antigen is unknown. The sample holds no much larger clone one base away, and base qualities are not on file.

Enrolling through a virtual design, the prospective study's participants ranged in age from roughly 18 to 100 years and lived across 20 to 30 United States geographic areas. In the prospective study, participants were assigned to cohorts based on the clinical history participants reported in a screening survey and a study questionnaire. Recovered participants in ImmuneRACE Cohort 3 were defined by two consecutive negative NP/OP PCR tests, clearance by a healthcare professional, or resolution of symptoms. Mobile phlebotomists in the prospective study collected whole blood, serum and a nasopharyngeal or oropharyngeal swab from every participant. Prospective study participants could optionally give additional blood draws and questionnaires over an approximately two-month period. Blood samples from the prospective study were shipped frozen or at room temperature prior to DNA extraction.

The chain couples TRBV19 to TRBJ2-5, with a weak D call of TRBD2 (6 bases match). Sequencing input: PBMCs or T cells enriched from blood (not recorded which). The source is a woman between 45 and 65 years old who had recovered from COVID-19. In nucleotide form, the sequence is TGTGCCAGTAGTATTGGGGGGGAGACCCAGTACTTC. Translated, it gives CASSIGGETQYF.